The T cell receptor beta chain under discussion was sequenced for a study of control samples from healthy donors and cancer patients. CDR1 is SGHAT and CDR2 is FQNNGV in the germline V gene. The CDR3 runs to 16 residues. V trimming: 5 bases; J trimming: 7 bases; junction bases outside the gene matches: 16. Sequenced by immunoSEQ multiplex PCR; TCRdb stores in-frame clones only, minus some. In the table there are some 120,000 clones, 70% to 90% of which are singletons. The chain is built from TRBV11-2 and TRBJ2-5; 7 bases match TRBD2. The TCR was taken from an older woman in good health. The sample taken for sequencing was blood. The chain's CDR3 is CASSHVRRGISGTQYF. CDR3 DNA: TGTGCCAGCAGCCATGTCCGGCGGGGGATCTCAGGGACCCAGTACTTC.